This T cell receptor beta chain was observed in a study of regulatory T cells in long-lasting Graves disease. Study at large: The term persistent Graves' disease signified upward of 5 years on antithyroid drugs with positive TSH receptor antibodies. Findings of the study overall: Under persistent disease, TRBV28, TRBJ1-2 and TRBJ2-5 were used preferentially. Peripheral blood alone, not thyroid tissue, underwent study.

CDR3-region Arm-PCR and iRepertoire HTBI primers produced the TCR beta libraries. Per the original methods: Overall, samples carried 62 TRBV and approximately 14 TRBJ segments. TCRdb processed the multiplex PCR reads anew with MiXCR; each CDR3 protein has one entry. The V and J calls were determined by TCRdb, not by the authors. The top ten clones hold around 30% of a sample with approximately 360,000 distinct CDR3 sequences, 23% of them seen once. Per the germline V gene, CDR1 is MDHEN and CDR2 is SYDVKM. Trimming stripped 3 bases from V and 5 bases from J, with 5 bases between. The CDR3 loop spans 11 amino acids. This clonotype occurred many times. Its antigen is not identified. Time point meaning: persistent/refractory GD, antithyroid drugs over 5 years with positive TRAb. Extracted RNA from PBMCs served as the source of the TCR library.

The V gene is TRBV28, the J gene TRBJ2-7; no clear D gene. The receptor's source is a woman between 40 and 50 years old with Graves disease. The sequencing used peripheral blood mononuclear cells (PBMCs), collected when the disease was refractory, from a patient treated with antithyroid drugs. Here the CDR3 DNA reads TGTGCCAGCAGTTTGTTTGACGAGCAGTACTTC. This sequence encodes CASSLFDEQYF.